The 22 T cell receptor beta chains listed next were all sequenced from one sample in a study of blood T cell repertoires in COVID-19. Repertoires were generated with immunoSEQ multiplex PCR, while TCRdb's copy carries only in-frame clones and drops some. This table has under 45,000 clones, around four fifths appearing once. The source material was peripheral blood. The receptors here all came from a woman aged 80 or older with active or convalescent COVID-19.

V usage is TRBV27 and J usage is TRBJ1-6; 9 nucleotides match TRBD1. The CDR3 contains 15 residues. Germline V gene lookup returns CDR1 MNHEY and CDR2 SMNVEV (reference sequence). J gave up 7 bases and V 6 bases, and 7 bases lay outside the gene matches. CDR3 sequence: CASRTTGGHNSPLHF. The CDR3 bases are TGTGCCAGCAGAACTACAGGGGGCCACAATTCACCCCTCCACTTT.

The chain carries TRBV28 and TRBJ1-1; TRBD1 is a possible D gene (5 bases). From germline, CDR1 is MDHEN and CDR2 SYDVKM. The V end lost 5 bases, the J end lost 1 base, and 14 bases lay between the germline ends. The CDR3 runs 15 residues. The CDR3: CASSPPRQRNTEAFF. As DNA, the CDR3 is TGTGCCAGCAGTCCCCCGCGACAGAGGAACACTGAAGCTTTCTTT.

CDR3 region: CASTLTSGSRYEQYF. As DNA, the CDR3 is TGCGCCAGCACCCTGACTAGCGGGAGTCGTTACGAGCAGTACTTC. The chain combines TRBV5-1 with TRBJ2-7; 12 nucleotides agree with TRBD2. CDR1 and CDR2 (germline): SGHRS, YFSETQ. V lost 6 bases and J lost 4; bases outside the gene matches: 8. The CDR3 consists of 15 residues.

There are a few counts of this clone. V gene TRBV27 combines with J gene TRBJ2-3, with D possibly being TRBD2 (5 bases). The V end was cut by 6 bases, the J end by 7 bases, with 14 bases between. This CDR3 has 13 amino acids. Germline V lookup: CDR1 MNHEY, CDR2 SMNVEV (reference sequence). In nucleotides, the CDR3 is TGTGCCAGCAGCCGAGGGAGTGGGTATACGCAGTATTTT. Encoded protein: CASSRGSGYTQYF.

This chain connects TRBV28 to TRBJ1-2, with D possibly being TRBD1 (6 bases). CDR3 length: 13 amino acids. Germline CDR1 is MDHEN and CDR2 is SYDVKM. V gave up 6 bases and J gave up 1 base, with 9 bases separating them. The DNA of the CDR3 is TGTGCCAGCAGACAGGGAAATAACTATGGCTACACCTTC. Amino acids: CASRQGNNYGYTF.

The J gene is TRBJ1-2, the V gene TRBV7-9, with TRBD1 identical over 7 bases. The CDR3 has 12 residues. Germline V gives CDR1 SEHNR, CDR2 FQNEAQ (reference sequence). Losses at the gene ends were 3 bases for V and 6 bases for J; bases not matched to a gene: 1. The CDR3 bases are TGTGCCAGCAGCTTGGACAGGCATGGCTACACCTTC. Encoded protein: CASSLDRHGYTF.

This sequence joins TRBV11-3 and TRBJ2-1; D is possibly TRBD1 (7 bases). This CDR3 has 15 amino acids. The V and J ends lost 5 bases and 5 bases respectively, with 16 bases between them. Germline lookup yields CDR1 SGHNT and CDR2 YENEEA. The CDR3 coding sequence is TGTGCCAGCAGCAGACGCAGGGGGGCTGACAATGAGCAGTTCTTC. It codes for CASSRRRGADNEQFF.

This clone was detected only once. This rearrangement joins TRBV29-1 to TRBJ2-7, with 7 bases that match TRBD1. The V segment lost 5 bases and the J segment 6 bases; nucleotides outside the gene matches: 4. The CDR3 contains 11 residues. Looked up from germline, CDR1 is SQVTM and CDR2 is ANQGSEA. The CDR3 spells CSVYAGGEQYF. In nucleotides, the CDR3 is TGCAGCGTTTATGCAGGGGGCGAGCAGTACTTC.

There are a few counts of this clone. The chain is built from TRBV12-5 and TRBJ1-1; D is uncertain. The V end was cut by 6 bases, the J end by 4 bases, with 9 bases between. This CDR3 has 12 residues. Germline CDR1 and CDR2: LGHNT and FRNRAP. The CDR3 is CASGLGLTEAFF. CDR3 nucleotides: TGTGCTAGTGGCTTAGGACTCACTGAAGCTTTCTTT.

The chain employs TRBV5-1 and TRBJ2-1; D is unresolved. Between the trimmed V and J ends, which lost 0 bases and 5 bases, there was a span of 6 bases. The germline V gene has CDR1 SGHRS and CDR2 YFSETQ. CDR3 size: 13 residues. The CDR3: CASSLGQDNEQFF. The CDR3 DNA is TGCGCCAGCAGCTTGGGTCAGGACAATGAGCAGTTCTTC.

The chain recombines TRBV9 with TRBJ2-3; 9 bases are a match to TRBD1. Germline assignment: CDR1 SGDLS and CDR2 YYNGEE. The CDR3 sequence is 16 residues long. Germline trimming cut 4 bases from V and 1 base from J; bases unmatched to any gene: 7. The CDR3 protein is CASSTGQGIGTDTQYF. CDR3 sequence (DNA): TGTGCCAGCAGCACAGGACAGGGGATCGGCACAGATACGCAGTATTTT.

The V call is TRBV11-2, the J call TRBJ1-4, with D possibly being TRBD1 (5 bases). The CDR3 sequence is 15 residues long. CDR1 is SGHAT and CDR2 is FQNNGV in the germline V gene. Trimming took off 5 bases at V and 5 bases at J, with 15 bases between the two ends. Here the CDR3 reads CASSPGGGTNEKLFF. In DNA form, the CDR3 reads TGTGCCAGCAGCCCCGGGGGGGGGACCAATGAAAAACTGTTTTTT. Full variable domain (rest looked up from reference TRBV11-2 and TRBJ1-4): EAGVAQSPRYKIIEKRQSVAFWCNPISGHATLYWYQQILGQGPKLLIQFQNNGVVDDSQLPKDRFSAERLKGVDSTLKIQPAKLEDSAVYLCASSPGGGTNEKLFFGSGTQLSVL.

J is TRBJ2-2 and V is TRBV5-1, with 11 positions matching TRBD1. The CDR3 loop spans 16 amino acids. J lost 8 bases, V lost 4 bases, and 10 bases had no gene match. CDR1 SGHRS and CDR2 YFSETQ come from the germline V gene. This CDR3 reads CASSRNPGQGVGELFF. CDR3 DNA: TGCGCCAGCAGCAGAAACCCGGGACAGGGGGTAGGGGAGCTGTTTTTT.

CDR3 protein: CASSQSQGGWETQYF. CDR3 bases: TGCGCCAGCAGCCAAAGCCAGGGGGGTTGGGAGACCCAGTACTTC. V usage is TRBV4-1 and J usage is TRBJ2-5, with D tentatively TRBD1 (7 bases). The V end was cut by 2 bases, the J end by 5 bases, with 15 bases between. Germline loops: CDR1 MGHRA, CDR2 YSYEKL. The CDR3 has 15 amino acids.

The rearrangement joins TRBV19 to TRBJ1-1, with 8 nucleotides matching TRBD1. The junction had 6 bases not matched to a gene; V was cut back by 6 bases and J by 6 bases. Germline V gives CDR1 LNHDA, CDR2 SQIVND (reference sequence). This CDR3 contains 13 residues. The CDR3 reads CASSRGQGAEAFF. The DNA for the CDR3 is TGTGCCAGTAGCCGCGGACAGGGAGCTGAAGCTTTCTTT.

The chain carries TRBV7-3 and TRBJ2-7; D unresolved. With 4 bases removed from V and 6 bases from J, the gap between germline ends came to 10 bases. The CDR3 extends over 12 amino acids. Germline V gene lookup returns CDR1 SGHTA and CDR2 FQGTGA. The CDR3 here is CASSSYYFEQYF. The CDR3 nucleotides read TGTGCCAGCAGCTCTTACTACTTCGAGCAGTACTTC. Full variable domain (rest looked up from reference TRBV7-3 and TRBJ2-7): GAGVSQTPSNKVTEKGKYVELRCDPISGHTALYWYRQSLGQGPEFLIYFQGTGAADDSGLPNDRFFAVRPEGSVSTLKIQRTERGDSAVYLCASSSYYFEQYFGPGTRLTVT.

This clone was picked up a small number of times. CDR3 nucleotides: TGTGCCGCTTCGAGCAATTCGAACACCGGGGAGCTGTTTTTT. This sequence encodes CAASSNSNTGELFF. The chain couples TRBV6-5 to TRBJ2-2; D unclear. Germline CDR1 MNHEY, CDR2 SVGAGI. This CDR3 comprises 14 residues. The V gene lost 11 bases and the J gene lost 0 bases, with 13 bases spanning the gap.

The V and J genes are TRBV5-1 and TRBJ1-1; maybe TRBD1 (5 bases). V was cut by 5 bases and J by 1 base, with 15 bases left in between. The V gene's germline CDR1 is SGHRS and CDR2 YFSETQ. This CDR3 contains 15 residues. Written as DNA, the CDR3 is TGCGCCAGCAGTTTCGCGGGACGGGGGAACACTGAAGCTTTCTTT. It specifies CASSFAGRGNTEAFF. Variable domain in full (rest from reference TRBV5-1 and TRBJ1-1): KAGVTQTPRYLIKTRGQQVTLSCSPISGHRSVSWYQQTPGQGLQFLFEYFSETQRNKGNFPGRFSGRQFSNSRSEMNVSTLELGDSALYLCASSFAGRGNTEAFFGQGTRLTVV.

The chain employs TRBV29-1 and TRBJ2-7; TRBD2 matches at 9 bases. Per the germline V gene, CDR1 is SQVTM and CDR2 is ANQGSEA. This CDR3 comprises 12 residues. V trimming: 7 bases; J trimming: 0 bases; junction bases outside the gene matches: 1. The CDR3 sequence is CSGLAASYEQYF. The CDR3 coding sequence is TGCAGCGGACTAGCGGCCTCCTACGAGCAGTACTTC.

A few counts support this clone. This sequence joins TRBV10-1 and TRBJ1-1; 8 bases map to TRBD1. Trimming removed 8 bases from V and 1 base from J; junction bases left unmatched: 3. CDR3 length: 13 residues. Germline loops: CDR1 WNHNN, CDR2 SYGVQD (reference sequence). CDR3: CASSTGANTEAFF. Here the CDR3 DNA reads TGCGCCAGCTCGACAGGGGCGAACACTGAAGCTTTCTTT.

This clone was observed once. CDR3 DNA: TGTGCCACCAGGACAGGGGTTGGCCTCAATCAGCCCCAGCATTTT. Its protein is CATRTGVGLNQPQHF. This sequence joins TRBV15 and TRBJ1-5; 8 bases align to TRBD1. Per the germline V gene, CDR1 is LNHNV and CDR2 is YYDKDF (reference sequence). The CDR3 is 15 amino acids. V shed 6 bases and J 3 bases; nucleotides not matched to a gene: 7.

This clone was counted a single time. The rearrangement uses TRBV3-1 (or the pseudogene TRBV3-2) and TRBJ1-2; 8 positions agree with TRBD1. Germline-derived CDR1 and CDR2 are LGHDT and YNNKEL (reference sequence). V dropped 5 bases and J dropped 9; count of bases not matched to a gene: 8. This CDR3 has 13 amino acids. CDR3 coding DNA: TGTGCCAGCAGCGATACAGGGGGGAATCGCTACACCTTC. This sequence encodes CASSDTGGNRYTF.